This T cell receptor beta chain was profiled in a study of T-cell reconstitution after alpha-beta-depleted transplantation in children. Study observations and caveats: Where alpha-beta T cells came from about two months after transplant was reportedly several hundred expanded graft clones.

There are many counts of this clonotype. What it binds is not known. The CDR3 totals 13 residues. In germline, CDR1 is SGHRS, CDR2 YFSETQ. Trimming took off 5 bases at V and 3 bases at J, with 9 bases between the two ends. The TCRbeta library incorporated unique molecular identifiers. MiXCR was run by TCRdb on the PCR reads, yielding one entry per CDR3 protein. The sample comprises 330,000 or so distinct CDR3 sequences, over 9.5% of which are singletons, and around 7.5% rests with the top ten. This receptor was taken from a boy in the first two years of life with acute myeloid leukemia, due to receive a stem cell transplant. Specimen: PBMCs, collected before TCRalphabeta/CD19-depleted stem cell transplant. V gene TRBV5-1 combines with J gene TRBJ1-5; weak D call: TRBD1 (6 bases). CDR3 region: CASSGGNNQPQHF. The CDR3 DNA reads TGCGCCAGCAGTGGGGGCAACAATCAGCCCCAGCATTTT.